The 9 T cell receptor beta chains given below trace back to one sample, sequenced in a study of post-analysis software for immune sequencing data (dated by TCRdb to between 2014 and 2017). These receptors are not linked to any known antigen. The library relied on PCR. The reads were generated on an Illumina HiSeq 2500. To reduce PCR and sequencing biases, unique molecular identifiers were built into the TCR beta cDNA libraries. Clones were called with MiXCR by TCRdb after fastp trimmed the public reads at Q25, and only in-frame beta chains were retained. Rows are unified per CDR3 protein, each entry keeping the most common DNA and genes. The sample profile shows roughly 670,000 distinct CDR3 sequences; around 64% of them were found once. Of the sample, approximately 10% falls within the top ten clones. Study-wide findings and limitations: Significantly higher frequencies in patients than in controls were found for about five TRBV segments, including TRBV5-6, TRBV5-1 and TRBV20-1.

The sequencing sample was made of blood. These receptors originate from a girl aged 2 to 9 with multiple sclerosis.

This chain links TRBV20-1 with TRBJ2-3; TRBD2 is a possible D gene (6 bases). The CDR3 is 15 amino acids. Trimming removed 0 bases at V and 4 bases at J, with 14 bases between. CDR1 is DFQATT, CDR2 SNEGSKA, per germline (reference sequence). The CDR3 sequence is CSARDIERAADTQYF. In DNA form, the CDR3 reads TGCAGTGCTAGAGATATTGAGCGGGCGGCAGATACGCAGTATTTT.

This clonotype was seen many times. This sequence joins TRBV2 and TRBJ1-2; D is unresolved. Germline CDR1 reads SNHLY; CDR2 reads FYNNEI. This CDR3 has 11 amino acids. Trimming left V 6 bases short and J 8 bases short, with 10 bases between. This chain's CDR3 is CASRARSGYTF. The CDR3 DNA reads TGTGCCAGCAGAGCCCGGTCCGGCTACACCTTC.

The chain employs TRBV12-3 or TRBV12-4 and TRBJ1-2; no clear D. The CDR3 is made up of 14 amino acids. V lost 7 bases and J 4 bases, leaving 16 bases between the germline ends. CDR3 DNA sequence: TGTGCCAGCACCTTGCAGGAGGGCGCCTATGGCTACACCTTC. As protein: CASTLQEGAYGYTF.

The chain uses TRBV5-6 and TRBJ2-2, with D possibly matching TRBD2 (6 bases). Trimming removed 2 bases from V and 5 bases from J, with 16 bases in between. This CDR3 has 16 residues. In germline, CDR1 is SGHDT, CDR2 YYEEEE. The CDR3 loop reads CASSLGLPEITGELFF. For the CDR3, the DNA is TGTGCCAGCAGCTTAGGACTACCCGAGATAACCGGGGAGCTGTTTTTT.

The chain has TRBV24-1 and TRBJ2-3; D not resolved. The CDR3 covers 14 residues. In germline, CDR1 is KGHDR, CDR2 SFDVKD. V was trimmed by 7 bases and J by 2 bases, leaving 12 bases between them. As DNA, the CDR3 is TGTGCCACCAGCCCGCAGGATGACACAGATACGCAGTATTTT. Translating gives CATSPQDDTDTQYF.

This chain joins TRBV12-3 or TRBV12-4 and TRBJ2-1, with 9 bases matching TRBD1. Unmatched junction bases numbered 10, after V lost 6 bases and J lost 4 bases. The CDR3 length is 16 residues. CDR3 sequence: CASSPARDRVYNEQFF. CDR3 sequence (DNA): TGTGCCAGCAGCCCCGCGCGGGACAGGGTATACAATGAGCAGTTCTTC.

This clonotype was seen only a few times. The V gene is TRBV20-1, the J gene TRBJ2-1, with 7 bases lining up with TRBD1. The CDR3 runs to 12 residues. J gave up 4 bases and V 5 bases, and 2 bases lay outside the gene matches. From germline, CDR1 is DFQATT and CDR2 SNEGSKA (reference sequence). Written as DNA, the CDR3 is TGCAGTGCTCTGACAGGGTACAATGAGCAGTTCTTC. This gives the protein CSALTGYNEQFF.

The V call is TRBV3-1, the J call TRBJ2-1, with 7 bases that match TRBD2. V trimming: 4 bases; J trimming: 1 base; junction bases outside the gene matches: 4. Germline loops: CDR1 LGHDT, CDR2 YNNKEL (reference sequence). The CDR3 has 15 amino acids. In DNA, the CDR3 is TGTGCCAGCAGCCGAGCGGGGAGTTCCTACAATGAGCAGTTCTTC. Amino acids: CASSRAGSSYNEQFF.

This clonotype was picked up a small number of times. CDR3 residues: CASSPGLGDTQYF. CDR3 nucleotide sequence: TGTGCCAGCAGTCCGGGACTGGGGGACACCCAGTACTTC. The chain carries TRBV6-5 and TRBJ2-5, with D perhaps matching TRBD2 (6 bases). Germline assignment: CDR1 MNHEY and CDR2 SVGAGI. Trimming left V 5 bases short and J 8 bases short, with 15 bases between. The CDR3 contains 13 residues.